The 25 T cell receptor beta chains below come from one sample, sequenced in a study of CD8 T cells in ankylosing spondylitis (TCRdb year 2017). Library preparation was by 5' RACE. These reads were obtained on an Illumina HiSeq 2500. In-frame beta chains were kept once TCRdb had trimmed the public reads at Q25 with fastp and called clones with MiXCR. Under each unique CDR3 protein, matching rows form one entry showing the most common genes and DNA. This sample comprises some 240,000 distinct CDR3 sequences, 7.5% to 9% of them detected only once. The ten largest clonotypes hold over 6.5% of the sample. Sequenced sample: blood, either unsorted or a sorted T cell fraction (not recorded which). Receptors were obtained from a male donor with ankylosing spondylitis or in good health (not recorded which).

This clonotype was observed at least ten times. The rearrangement uses TRBV5-6 and TRBJ2-1; 10 bases are shared with TRBD2. The V segment lost 4 bases and the J segment 1 base; nucleotides outside the gene matches: 11. The V gene's germline CDR1 is SGHDT and CDR2 YYEEEE. This CDR3 spans 18 amino acids. The DNA of the CDR3 is TGTGCCAGCAGCCGGTGGGCTAGCGGGAGTTGGTCCTACAATGAGCAGTTCTTC. Translating gives CASSRWASGSWSYNEQFF.

This clonotype occurred many times. V usage is TRBV7-6 and J usage is TRBJ2-1; no clear D gene. Trimming stripped 0 bases from V and 5 bases from J, with 8 bases between. This CDR3 is 14 amino acids long. Germline CDR1 is SGHVS and CDR2 is FNYEAQ. The CDR3 DNA reads TGTGCCAGCAGCTTAGCGGAGACGCACAATGAGCAGTTCTTC. Translated: CASSLAETHNEQFF. Supplemented by reference TRBV7-6 and TRBJ2-1, the full variable domain reads GAGVSQSPRYKVTKRGQDVALRCDPISGHVSLYWYRQALGQGPEFLTYFNYEAQQDKSGLPNDRFSAERPEGSISTLTIQRTEQRDSAMYRCASSLAETHNEQFFGPGTRLTVL.

Only a few counts were recorded for this clonotype. The chain couples TRBV20-1 to TRBJ2-1; 10 nucleotides agree with TRBD2. V gave up 0 bases and J gave up 1 base; unmatched junction bases: 6. CDR1 is DFQATT and CDR2 is SNEGSKA in the germline V gene (reference sequence). This CDR3 spans 17 amino acids. The chain's CDR3 is CSARDGSSGRSYNEQFF. CDR3 nucleotide sequence: TGCAGTGCTAGAGATGGTTCTAGCGGGAGATCCTACAATGAGCAGTTCTTC.

This clonotype occurred many times. V and J are TRBV5-1 and TRBJ2-1; 14 nucleotides align to TRBD2. This CDR3 comprises 17 residues. V shed 4 bases, J shed 6 bases, and the junction held 9 bases outside the gene matches. The V gene's germline CDR1 is SGHRS and CDR2 YFSETQ. CDR3 sequence reads: CASSPAVGTSGGNEQFF. The DNA of the CDR3 is TGCGCCAGCAGCCCGGCTGTGGGGACTAGCGGGGGCAATGAGCAGTTCTTC.

Many counts were recorded for this clonotype. The chain is built from TRBV12-3 or TRBV12-4 and TRBJ2-3, with D perhaps matching TRBD2 (6 bases). The length of the CDR3 is 13 residues. Trimming cost V 7 bases and J 4 bases, with 12 bases left between them. In DNA form, the CDR3 reads TGTGCCAGCAAGGAGGGGAGTGCAGATACGCAGTATTTT. It translates to CASKEGSADTQYF.

This clonotype was counted many times. In nucleotides, the CDR3 is TGTGCCAGCAGCCAAGATTTCATCTCCGAGCAGTACTTC. Protein sequence: CASSQDFISEQYF. The chain couples TRBV3-1 to TRBJ2-7; D unclear. V lost 0 bases to trimming and J lost 6 bases, with 9 bases between them. Germline values: CDR1 LGHDT, CDR2 YNNKEL (reference sequence). CDR3 length: 13 residues.

This chain connects TRBV12-3 or TRBV12-4 to TRBJ2-3; no definite D call. V lost 7 bases, J lost 2 bases, and 13 bases lay in between. The CDR3 is 14 residues long. This CDR3 reads CASTRMKLTDTQYF. The CDR3 nucleotides are TGTGCCAGCACCCGTATGAAGCTCACAGATACGCAGTATTTT.

This rearrangement joins TRBV4-3 to TRBJ1-6; D remains unclear. The CDR3 extends over 13 amino acids. Germline assignment: CDR1 LGHNA and CDR2 YSLEER. V was cut by 0 bases and J by 8 bases, with 5 bases left in between. CDR3: CASSQDRDSPLHF. CDR3 in DNA: TGCGCCAGCAGCCAAGACCGGGATTCACCCCTCCACTTT.

There are many counts of this clonotype. The rearrangement uses TRBV20-1 and TRBJ2-5; D gene uncertain. The V end was cut by 6 bases, the J end by 5 bases, with 10 bases between. The CDR3 extends over 11 amino acids. Germline V CDR1 and CDR2: DFQATT, SNEGSKA (reference sequence). The chain's CDR3 is CSAPTRETQYF. The CDR3 DNA reads TGCAGTGCCCCAACCAGGGAGACCCAGTACTTC.

This clonotype was recorded a few times. The chain carries TRBV4-1 and TRBJ2-3, with 9 nucleotides matching TRBD2. The CDR3 runs 17 residues. The germline gives CDR1 MGHRA, CDR2 YSYEKL. V dropped 4 bases and J dropped 2; count of bases not matched to a gene: 10. The CDR3: CASSPSGTSFSTDTQYF. The CDR3 nucleotides are TGCGCCAGCAGCCCATCGGGGACTAGCTTTTCCACAGATACGCAGTATTTT.

Note on this clonotype: A junction end diverges from the germline sequence, so it may reflect a read error. For the CDR3, the DNA is TGCTGTGCTAGAGGAAGGAGCGGGAGTAGATCAACAGATACGCAGTATTTT. It yields the protein CCARGRSGSRSTDTQYF. V and J are TRBV20-1 and TRBJ2-3; 8 bases line up with TRBD2. The germline CDR1 and CDR2 sequences are DFQATT and SNEGSKA (reference sequence). This CDR3 is 17 amino acids long.

The sample holds one count of this clonotype. The chain uses TRBV3-1 and TRBJ1-1, with D possibly matching TRBD1 (5 bases). The CDR3 contains 14 residues. Germline lookup yields CDR1 LGHDT and CDR2 YNNKEL (reference sequence). With 1 base removed from V and 2 bases from J, the gap between germline ends came to 8 bases. DNA for the CDR3: TGTGCCAGCAGCCAAGGGGGGTCAAACACTGAAGCTTTCTTT. Translation: CASSQGGSNTEAFF.

This clonotype was detected ten times or more. This chain links TRBV3-1 with TRBJ1-2; possibly TRBD1 for D (5 bases). CDR3 size: 16 residues. V was trimmed by 1 base and J by 7 bases, leaving 19 bases between them. CDR1 and CDR2 from the germline V gene are LGHDT and YNNKEL (reference sequence). In DNA, the CDR3 is TGTGCCAGCAGCCAAGCTTCTGGGGCCCTAAAGGGTGGCTACACCTTC. Translated, it gives CASSQASGALKGGYTF.

There are many counts of this clonotype. This chain connects TRBV5-1 to TRBJ1-1, with 7 bases fitting TRBD1. There are 14 residues in the CDR3. Trimming at V came to 3 bases and at J to 1 base, leaving 3 bases not matched to a gene. In germline, CDR1 is SGHRS, CDR2 YFSETQ. CDR3 sequence: CASSSTGENTEAFF. The DNA for the CDR3 is TGCGCCAGCAGCTCCACAGGGGAGAACACTGAAGCTTTCTTT.

This clonotype was counted at least ten times. The V gene is TRBV20-1, the J gene TRBJ2-7, with 11 nucleotides matching TRBD2. Trimming took 6 bases from V and 2 from J; bases not matched to a gene: 9. The germline CDR1 and CDR2 sequences are DFQATT and SNEGSKA (reference sequence). There are 15 residues in the CDR3. The CDR3 DNA sequence: TGCAGTGCGCGGTCTCTAGCGGGGGGCCCCTACGAGCAGTACTTC. Protein product: CSARSLAGGPYEQYF.

The chain uses TRBV24-1 and TRBJ2-4; 11 bases fit TRBD1. This CDR3 has 15 amino acids. The J segment lost 7 bases and the V segment lost 3 bases, leaving 4 bases of the junction unmatched. Germline values: CDR1 KGHDR, CDR2 SFDVKD. DNA for the CDR3: TGTGCCACCAGTGATACCCGGGACAGGGGGAACATTCAGTACTTC. Translated: CATSDTRDRGNIQYF.

This clonotype was detected ten times or more. The CDR3: CASSWTGLAANPFGEQFF. The CDR3 nucleotides are TGTGCCAGCAGCTGGACGGGACTAGCGGCTAATCCCTTCGGGGAGCAGTTCTTC. The chain joins TRBV5-5 to TRBJ2-1; 11 nucleotides agree with TRBD2. The V gene end was trimmed by 3 bases and the J gene end by 10 bases; junction bases not matched to a gene: 18. The germline CDR1 and CDR2 sequences are SGHKS and YYEKEE (reference sequence). CDR3 size: 18 residues. The full variable domain, in which reference TRBV5-5 and TRBJ2-1 provide the parts outside the CDR3, is DAGVTQSPTHLIKTRGQQVTLRCSPISGHKSVSWYQQVLGQGPQFIFQYYEKEERGRGNFPDRFSARQFPNYSSELNVNALLLGDSALYLCASSWTGLAANPFGEQFFGPGTRLTVL.

The chain recombines TRBV4-2 with TRBJ2-3, with D perhaps matching TRBD1 or TRBD2 (5 bases each). Germline CDR1 and CDR2: LGHNA and YNFKEQ. Trimming removed 4 bases at V and 6 bases at J, with 14 bases between. The CDR3 is made up of 14 amino acids. The CDR3 here is CASSPHPGTDTQYF. CDR3 coding DNA: TGTGCCAGCAGCCCCCACCCTGGGACGGATACGCAGTATTTT.

This clonotype was seen repeatedly, ten times or more. The J gene is TRBJ1-5, the V gene TRBV21-1. TRBV21-1 is described as a pseudogene. This CDR3 is 17 amino acids long. CDR3 nucleotide sequence: TGTGCCAGCAGCAAACTAGTCTTCAGGGAGGCTCGTCAGCCCCAGCATTTT. Translated: CASSKLVFREARQPQHF.

This clonotype was recorded many times. The CDR3 DNA reads as TGTGCCAGCAGCTTAGAAAGGGGAAGCGAGCAGTACTTC. As protein: CASSLERGSEQYF. The chain carries TRBV11-2 and TRBJ2-7, with D perhaps matching TRBD1 (5 bases). This CDR3 spans 13 amino acids. Trimming left V 0 bases short and J 6 bases short, with 9 bases between. From germline, CDR1 is SGHAT and CDR2 FQNNGV. Full variable domain (rest looked up from reference TRBV11-2 and TRBJ2-7): EAGVAQSPRYKIIEKRQSVAFWCNPISGHATLYWYQQILGQGPKLLIQFQNNGVVDDSQLPKDRFSAERLKGVDSTLKIQPAKLEDSAVYLCASSLERGSEQYFGPGTRLTVT.

The V and J genes are TRBV6-6 and TRBJ1-5; D gene unclear. This CDR3 spans 12 amino acids. V lost 6 bases and J lost 10, with 13 bases in between. CDR1 and CDR2 from the germline V gene are MNHNY and SVGAGI (reference sequence). The CDR3 sequence: CASSPPKLPQHF. As DNA, the CDR3 is TGTGCCAGCAGCCCCCCGAAACTCCCCCAGCATTTT.

This clonotype appeared many times. V gene TRBV12-3 or TRBV12-4 combines with J gene TRBJ2-1; D possibly uses TRBD1 or TRBD2 (5 bases each). The CDR3 extends over 14 amino acids. The germline V and J ends were trimmed by 3 bases and 5 bases, with 11 bases remaining between them. DNA of the CDR3: TGTGCCAGCAGTTTCGGTGAGGGGAACAATGAGCAGTTCTTC. Its translation is CASSFGEGNNEQFF.

This clonotype was found many times. This chain uses TRBV12-3 or TRBV12-4 with TRBJ2-7, with a tentative D call TRBD1 (5 bases). The CDR3 runs to 14 residues. V lost 1 base and J lost 6, with 13 bases in between. The CDR3, as DNA: TGTGCCAGCAGTTTAGAGTGGGGCATGGGCGAGCAGTACTTC. Residues: CASSLEWGMGEQYF.

This clonotype was recorded many times. The V call is TRBV12-3 or TRBV12-4, the J call TRBJ1-5; 7 bases are a match to TRBD1. The CDR3 loop spans 14 amino acids. V shed 6 bases and J 4 bases; nucleotides not matched to a gene: 6. The CDR3 DNA follows: TGTGCCAGCAGGGGTGGACAGGAGAATCAGCCCCAGCATTTT. Its protein product is CASRGGQENQPQHF.

The J gene is TRBJ2-3, the V gene TRBV29-1, with TRBD2 matching 7 bases. Germline V gives CDR1 SQVTM, CDR2 ANQGSEA. CDR3 size: 15 residues. V gave up 0 bases and J gave up 1 base; unmatched junction bases: 4. The CDR3 reads CSVEDRGGGTDTQYF. CDR3 coding DNA: TGCAGCGTTGAAGATCGTGGGGGGGGCACAGATACGCAGTATTTT.